Following are 30 T cell receptor beta chains from one sample sequenced in a study of T cells in Graves' hyperthyroidism and ophthalmopathy. What was amplified from RNA transcripts were TCR beta CDR3 regions. First-round RT-PCR of the TCR CDR3 relied on the HTBI primer set. MiXCR was run by TCRdb on the multiplex PCR reads, yielding one entry per CDR3 protein. Of under 350,000 distinct CDR3 sequences listed, about 15% are singletons. The specimen was blood. The receptors originated from a woman aged 55-70 years with Graves' ophthalmopathy.

This clonotype was observed many times. A junction boundary mismatches the germline segment, possibly from a read error. V and J are TRBV7-7 and TRBJ2-5; possibly TRBD1 for D (7 bases). CDR1 SSHAT and CDR2 FNYEAQ come from the germline V gene (reference sequence). The CDR3 length is 14 residues. This CDR3 is CASSPPGGMETQYF. The CDR3 DNA follows: TGTGCTAGCAGCCCCCCAGGGGGGATGGAGACCCAGTACTTC.

This chain's CDR3 is CASSVAGSPYNEQFF. CDR3 DNA: TGTGCCAGTAGTGTAGCGGGATCCCCCTACAATGAGCAGTTCTTC. The chain recombines TRBV19 with TRBJ2-1, with 8 bases fitting TRBD2. The CDR3 contains 15 residues. Per germline, CDR1 LNHDA and CDR2 SQIVND (reference sequence). Germline trimming cut 5 bases from V and 2 bases from J; bases unmatched to any gene: 5.

This clonotype occurred many times. The V gene is TRBV29-1, the J gene TRBJ2-7; 8 positions agree with TRBD1. This CDR3 has 13 amino acids. Per the germline V gene, CDR1 is SQVTM and CDR2 is ANQGSEA. V lost 6 bases, J lost 3 bases, and 7 bases stayed unmatched. This CDR3 is CSVARGTGYEQYF. DNA for the CDR3: TGCAGCGTGGCCCGCGGGACAGGCTACGAGCAGTACTTC.

This clonotype was counted a few times. This chain links TRBV20-1 with TRBJ2-3; D unresolved. Trimming removed 5 bases from V and 2 bases from J, with 11 bases in between. Germline CDR1 DFQATT, CDR2 SNEGSKA (reference sequence). CDR3 length: 13 residues. CDR3 in amino acids: CSAALQTTDTQYF. CDR3 nucleotide sequence: TGCAGTGCTGCTTTGCAGACCACAGATACGCAGTATTTT.

This clonotype turned up a few times. The gene calls are TRBV9 and TRBJ2-5; D call uncertain. V lost 0 bases to trimming and J lost 3 bases, with 12 bases between them. In germline, CDR1 is SGDLS, CDR2 YYNGEE. There are 15 residues in the CDR3. The CDR3 DNA reads as TGTGCCAGCAGCGTAGCCCCGGGCGGAAAAGAGACCCAGTACTTC. Its translation: CASSVAPGGKETQYF.

On this clonotype: This may come from a read error, since a much larger clone is one base off. The chain recombines TRBV6-2 or TRBV6-3 with TRBJ2-1, with 7 positions matching TRBD1. Germline assignment: CDR1 MNHEY and CDR2 SVGEGT. This CDR3 has 17 amino acids. Trimming took 6 bases from V and 4 from J; bases not matched to a gene: 15. The CDR3 DNA follows: TGTGCCAGCAGGGAACACAGGGGACCCACTAATTACAATGAGCAGTTCTTC. Protein sequence: CASREHRGPTNYNEQFF.

The J gene is TRBJ2-1, the V gene TRBV5-6; no clear D gene. The CDR3 contains 15 residues. The V and J ends lost 0 bases and 4 bases respectively, with 11 bases between them. Germline V gene data show CDR1 as SGHDT and CDR2 as YYEEEE. The CDR3 region is CASSLVQRDYNEQFF. The CDR3 DNA sequence: TGTGCCAGCAGCTTGGTTCAGCGTGATTACAATGAGCAGTTCTTC.

J is TRBJ2-6 and V is TRBV2; D is perhaps TRBD1 (5 bases). V lost 5 bases and J lost 0, with 11 bases in between. This CDR3 is 16 amino acids long. Germline V gene lookup returns CDR1 SNHLY and CDR2 FYNNEI. In nucleotides, the CDR3 is TGTGCCAGCAGTCTCCTACAGGTCTCTGGGGCCAACGTCCTGACTTTC. Protein: CASSLLQVSGANVLTF.

This clonotype was counted at least ten times. The J gene is TRBJ1-6, the V gene TRBV5-1, with a possible D match to TRBD1 (6 bases). The CDR3 loop spans 15 amino acids. Germline V gives CDR1 SGHRS, CDR2 YFSETQ. V was shortened by 5 bases and J by 7 bases, with 16 bases between the two germline ends. In nucleotides, the CDR3 is TGCGCCAGCAGGAATCCGGACAGATACAATTCACCCCTCCACTTT. This codes for CASRNPDRYNSPLHF.

This clonotype has at least ten counts. The chain combines TRBV7-2 with TRBJ2-7; D remains ambiguous. This CDR3 has 12 amino acids. V was pared by 4 bases and J by 7 bases, with 11 bases between. CDR1 and CDR2 (germline): SGHTA, FQGNSA. The CDR3 protein is CASSYRETEQYF. In nucleotides, the CDR3 is TGTGCCAGCAGCTACCGCGAGACGGAGCAGTACTTC.

The rearrangement joins TRBV9 to TRBJ2-7; TRBD2 might be the D (6 bases). The germline CDR1 and CDR2 sequences are SGDLS and YYNGEE. The length of the CDR3 is 15 residues. V was trimmed by 0 bases and J by 3 bases, leaving 13 bases between them. The CDR3 loop reads CASSVGGGEVYEQYF. As DNA, the CDR3 is TGTGCCAGCAGCGTAGGCGGAGGGGAGGTCTACGAGCAGTACTTC.

Ten or more counts support this clonotype. The chain recombines TRBV5-1 with TRBJ1-1; D perhaps matches TRBD1 (6 bases). This CDR3 contains 15 residues. The germline V gene encodes CDR1 SGHRS and CDR2 YFSETQ. Trimming pared 0 bases from V and 3 bases from J, leaving 12 bases between. CDR3 in amino acids: CASSLERQEYTEAFF. CDR3 in DNA: TGCGCCAGCAGCTTGGAGAGACAGGAGTACACTGAAGCTTTCTTT. Filled out from reference TRBV5-1 and TRBJ1-1, the complete variable domain reads KAGVTQTPRYLIKTRGQQVTLSCSPISGHRSVSWYQQTPGQGLQFLFEYFSETQRNKGNFPGRFSGRQFSNSRSEMNVSTLELGDSALYLCASSLERQEYTEAFFGQGTRLTVV.

The CDR3 loop is CASSQLYRGQETQYF. In nucleotides, the CDR3 is TGTGCCAGCAGCCAACTCTACAGGGGCCAAGAGACCCAGTACTTC. V is TRBV3-1 and J is TRBJ2-5, with 7 bases aligning to TRBD1. The germline gives CDR1 LGHDT, CDR2 YNNKEL (reference sequence). This CDR3 is 15 amino acids long. Germline trimming cut 2 bases from V and 1 base from J; bases unmatched to any gene: 4.

This clonotype was detected many times. This chain connects TRBV6-1 to TRBJ1-2, with D possibly matching TRBD1 (5 bases). V gave up 5 bases and J gave up 6 bases, with 13 bases separating them. Germline V lookup: CDR1 MNHNS, CDR2 SASEGT. The CDR3 has 13 amino acids. The CDR3 reads CASSTGGGNGYTF. The CDR3 DNA reads as TGTGCCAGCAGTACTGGGGGAGGGAATGGCTACACCTTC.

The chain couples TRBV7-7 to TRBJ2-1; the D call may be TRBD1 or TRBD2 (5 bases each). V was clipped by 6 bases and J by 7 bases, with 19 bases between them. The CDR3 spans 15 residues. Per germline, CDR1 SSHAT and CDR2 FNYEAQ (reference sequence). CDR3 protein: CASSQGPSVVNEQFF. The CDR3 DNA sequence: TGTGCCAGCAGTCAGGGACCTTCGGTTGTGAATGAGCAGTTCTTC.

This clonotype showed up many times. The rearrangement links TRBV3-1 to TRBJ2-3; D might be TRBD2 (5 bases). Per the germline V gene, CDR1 is LGHDT and CDR2 is YNNKEL (reference sequence). CDR3 length: 14 residues. Trimming stripped 5 bases from V and 2 bases from J, with 11 bases between. CDR3 amino acids: CASSDRGNTDTQYF. CDR3 nucleotides: TGTGCCAGCAGCGACCGAGGGAACACAGATACGCAGTATTTT.

This clonotype came up many times. This rearrangement joins TRBV6-1 to TRBJ2-3; the match to TRBD2 covers 7 bases. V lost 5 bases, J lost 9 bases, and 20 bases stayed unmatched. Germline loops: CDR1 MNHNS, CDR2 SASEGT. CDR3 length: 17 amino acids. The CDR3 loop reads CASSYSGLDSLLGTQYF. The CDR3 DNA reads TGTGCCAGCAGTTATTCTGGACTAGACAGCCTTTTAGGGACGCAGTATTTT.

This clonotype was picked up many times. The CDR3 protein is CASSEQGSYNEQFF. CDR3 nucleotides: TGTGCCAGCAGTGAACAGGGCTCCTACAATGAGCAGTTCTTC. The chain combines TRBV2 with TRBJ2-1; the D gene is possibly TRBD1 (5 bases). Per the germline V gene, CDR1 is SNHLY and CDR2 is FYNNEI. The ends were cut back, 2 bases at V and 0 bases at J, with 5 bases in the middle. The length of the CDR3 is 14 residues.

This clonotype was seen just once. A much bigger clone sits one base away, suggesting this may be a read error. The chain has TRBV28 and TRBJ2-2; D is uncertain. This CDR3 has 15 residues. The germline V and J ends were trimmed by 6 bases and 1 base, with 12 bases remaining between them. In germline, CDR1 is MDHEN, CDR2 SYDVKM. In DNA form, the CDR3 reads TGTGCCAGCAGCGAAACTACCATGAACACCGGGGAGCTGTTTTTT. It is translated as CASSETTMNTGELFF. The full variable domain, in which reference TRBV28 and TRBJ2-2 provide the parts outside the CDR3, is DVKVTQSSRYLVKRTGEKVFLECVQDMDHENMFWYRQDPGLGLRLIYFSYDVKMKEKGDIPEGYSVSREKKERFSLILESASTNQTSMYLCASSETTMNTGELFFGEGSRLTVL.

As regards this clonotype: Just one base apart from a much larger clone, this may be a read error. V gene TRBV12-3 or TRBV12-4 combines with J gene TRBJ2-1; D is tentatively TRBD1 or TRBD2 (5 bases each). V was cut by 3 bases and J by 12 bases, with 18 bases left in between. This CDR3 has 14 amino acids. The CDR3 reads CASSFRGTLSGQFF. CDR3 bases: TGTGCCAGCAGTTTTCGGGGCACTTTGAGTGGGCAGTTCTTC.

Ten or more counts support this clonotype. The V call is TRBV5-1, the J call TRBJ1-1, with D maybe TRBD1 (6 bases). The length of the CDR3 is 14 residues. CDR1 SGHRS and CDR2 YFSETQ come from the germline V gene. Trimming took off 0 bases at V and 8 bases at J, with 14 bases between the two ends. CDR3 DNA sequence: TGCGCCAGCAGCTTGGATAAGGGGGGGGAAGAAGCTTTCTTT. Protein sequence: CASSLDKGGEEAFF.

This clonotype occurred many times. The chain carries TRBV20-1 and TRBJ2-7, with 7 bases lining up with TRBD1. The CDR3 is 13 residues long. The germline V gene has CDR1 DFQATT and CDR2 SNEGSKA (reference sequence). Trimming took 5 bases from V and 0 from J; bases not matched to a gene: 4. The CDR3 loop reads CSAARDSSYEQYF. CDR3 nucleotide sequence: TGCAGTGCTGCCAGGGACAGCTCCTACGAGCAGTACTTC.

The chain links TRBV6-1 to TRBJ2-3, with 11 bases identical to TRBD2. With V trimmed by 5 bases and J by 2 bases, 12 bases remained unmatched. Germline V gene sequence: CDR1 MNHNS, CDR2 SASEGT. The CDR3 is 18 residues long. Here the CDR3 DNA reads TGTGCCAGCAGTCGCTTCGGGGTAGCGGGGGGGTCCACAGATACGCAGTATTTT. Translated, it gives CASSRFGVAGGSTDTQYF.

This clonotype was recorded at least ten times. The rearrangement uses TRBV30 and TRBJ2-3; no definite D call. CDR3 length: 13 residues. The germline CDR1 and CDR2 sequences are GTSNPN and SVGIG (reference sequence). Trimming removed 1 base at V and 6 bases at J, with 11 bases between. In DNA, the CDR3 is TGTGCCTGGAGTGGGTCTCTACGGGATACGCAGTATTTT. Translated, it gives CAWSGSLRDTQYF.

This clonotype was seen at least ten times. This chain connects TRBV20-1 to TRBJ1-1, with TRBD1 matching over 7 bases. Looked up from germline, CDR1 is DFQATT and CDR2 is SNEGSKA (reference sequence). The junction had 3 bases not matched to a gene; V was cut back by 2 bases and J by 0 bases. The CDR3 loop spans 14 amino acids. This CDR3 reads CSARRGQLNTEAFF. The CDR3, as DNA: TGCAGTGCTAGAAGGGGACAGCTGAACACTGAAGCTTTCTTT.

This clonotype was seen repeatedly, ten times or more. J is TRBJ2-7 and V is TRBV7-2, with D perhaps matching TRBD1 (5 bases). V lost 5 bases to trimming and J lost 3 bases, with 17 bases between them. CDR3 size: 15 residues. Germline V gene sequence: CDR1 SGHTA, CDR2 FQGNSA. The CDR3 loop is CASSPDTLRIYEQYF. CDR3 bases: TGTGCCAGCAGCCCGGACACACTTCGTATCTACGAGCAGTACTTC. The entire variable domain, with the rest obtained from reference TRBV7-2 and TRBJ2-7, is as follows: GAGVSQSPSNKVTEKGKDVELRCDPISGHTALYWYRQSLGQGLEFLIYFQGNSAPDKSGLPSDRFSAERTGGSVSTLTIQRTQQEDSAVYLCASSPDTLRIYEQYFGPGTRLTVT.

This clonotype came up many times. This chain connects TRBV25-1 to TRBJ1-3; D might be TRBD1 (6 bases). This CDR3 has 15 amino acids. V was trimmed by 5 bases and J by 8 bases, leaving 19 bases between them. Germline V gene data show CDR1 as MGHDK and CDR2 as SYGVNS. As DNA, the CDR3 is TGTGCCAGCAGTAGGGGGACAACCAGCGAAGACACCATATATTTT. Its protein product is CASSRGTTSEDTIYF.

This clonotype was seen a few times. The gene calls are TRBV19 and TRBJ2-4, with D tentatively TRBD1 (7 bases). Germline V gene data show CDR1 as LNHDA and CDR2 as SQIVND (reference sequence). V lost 2 bases, J lost 7 bases, and 15 bases lay in between. This CDR3 contains 15 residues. The CDR3: CASSITRDSGNIQYF. The CDR3, as DNA: TGTGCCAGTAGTATAACGAGGGACAGCGGGAACATTCAGTACTTC.

This clonotype turned up a few times. This chain links TRBV10-3 with TRBJ2-2; D gene uncertain. Germline CDR1 ENHRY, CDR2 SYGVKD. The CDR3 spans 13 residues. The V end lost 0 bases, the J end lost 6 bases, and 5 bases lay between the germline ends. CDR3 sequence (DNA): TGTGCCATCAGTGAGTCAAGGGCCGGGGAGCTGTTTTTT. As protein: CAISESRAGELFF.

This clonotype was observed at least ten times. The chain has TRBV10-3 and TRBJ2-3; 12 bases agree with TRBD1. This CDR3 region has 15 residues. The V gene end was trimmed by 4 bases and the J gene end by 2 bases; junction bases not matched to a gene: 1. Germline V gene sequence: CDR1 ENHRY, CDR2 SYGVKD. CDR3 protein: CAISGGQGATDTQYF. Here the CDR3 DNA reads TGTGCCATCAGTGGGGGACAGGGGGCCACAGATACGCAGTATTTT.